This T cell receptor beta chain emerged from a study of T cells after yellow fever vaccination. Findings of the study overall: Clonotype sharing between CD4 and CD8 compartments was small. The secondary response was weaker but peaked faster, day 5 versus 15. Boosting was followed by the reappearance of most primary-vaccination clones (about 96% CD4, 70% to 90% CD8).

They built TCR cDNA with 5'RACE template switching, a step that put in a universal primer site and UMIs. Via MiXCR, TCRdb re-called the 5' RACE reads, giving one row per CDR3 protein. The data show tens of thousands of distinct CDR3 sequences, with 6.5% seen just once and 37% held by the top ten. This CDR3 contains 14 residues. V gave up 4 bases and J gave up 3 bases; unmatched junction bases: 2. Per the germline V gene, CDR1 is SNHLY and CDR2 is FYNNEI. This clonotype appeared many times. Antigen specificity is unknown. This chain connects TRBV2 to TRBJ2-2, with TRBD2 matching over 7 bases. The sequence was obtained from a man younger than 30 who received the YFV17D yellow fever vaccine. The sequencing used CD8+ T cells sorted from PBMCs, collected roughly 46 days after the first yellow fever vaccination. The CDR3, as DNA: TGTGCCAGCAGTGTCCGGGGGGACACCGGGGAGCTGTTTTTT. It codes for CASSVRGDTGELFF.